Each of the 27 T cell receptor beta chains below was sequenced from the same sample in a study of radiotherapy plus CTLA-4 blockade in lung cancer. Assay used: immunoSEQ multiplex PCR; TCRdb lists only in-frame clones, some missing. In the table there are more than 95,000 clones, about 70% of which are singletons. The starting material was peripheral blood, obtained from a patient treated with radiotherapy plus ipilimumab. These receptors came from a human donor with non-small cell lung cancer who had a partial response to radiotherapy plus ipilimumab. Some clones in this sample may be carry-over from other donors' samples.

V gene TRBV2 combines with J gene TRBJ2-1; TRBD2 matches at 7 bases. With 1 base clipped from V and 9 bases from J, the junction kept 3 bases outside the gene matches. The CDR3 is 13 amino acids. CDR1 and CDR2 (germline): SNHLY, FYNNEI. CDR3 amino acids: CASSEGLAREQFF. DNA for the CDR3: TGTGCCAGCAGTGAAGGACTAGCACGTGAGCAGTTCTTC.

This chain connects TRBV2 to TRBJ2-7; perhaps TRBD2 as D (5 bases). The CDR3 is made up of 13 amino acids. Germline lookup yields CDR1 SNHLY and CDR2 FYNNEI. V gave up 4 bases and J gave up 4 bases, with 11 bases separating them. The CDR3 here is CASSASFLYEQYF. CDR3 nucleotide sequence: TGTGCCAGCAGTGCTAGCTTTCTTTACGAGCAGTACTTC.

The chain combines TRBV5-8 with TRBJ1-1; tentatively, D is TRBD1 (5 bases). Germline V gene data show CDR1 as SGHTS and CDR2 as YDEGEE. The CDR3 is 16 residues long. V lost 4 bases, J lost 4 bases, and 20 bases lay in between. The CDR3 protein is CASSPFKGTGGTEAFF. The CDR3 region has the DNA TGTGCCAGCAGCCCGTTCAAGGGAACCGGGGGCACTGAAGCTTTCTTT.

A note on this clone: Distinct nucleotide sequences in the sample also encode this CDR3. The V gene is TRBV5-1, the J gene TRBJ2-5; 8 nucleotides align to TRBD1. This CDR3 is 14 amino acids long. The germline V gene has CDR1 SGHRS and CDR2 YFSETQ. The trim removed 7 bases at V and 5 bases at J, leaving 10 bases unmatched. The CDR3 sequence: CASSSGGFGETQYF. The CDR3 DNA follows: TGCGCCAGCTCGTCAGGGGGCTTTGGGGAGACCCAGTACTTC.

V is TRBV9 and J is TRBJ1-2; 10 bases map to TRBD1. CDR1 SGDLS and CDR2 YYNGEE come from the germline V gene. V dropped 6 bases and J dropped 8; count of bases not matched to a gene: 13. The CDR3 extends over 15 amino acids. This CDR3 is CASTSRTGGLRGYTF. The CDR3 DNA reads as TGTGCCAGCACCAGCCGGACAGGGGGTTTGAGAGGCTACACCTTC.

This chain links TRBV7-6 with TRBJ1-5, with TRBD1 matching 8 bases. Germline V CDR1 and CDR2: SGHVS, FNYEAQ. CDR3 size: 13 residues. The V and J ends lost 5 bases and 9 bases, in that order; junction bases with no gene match: 6. The CDR3 reads CASSPGQGWPQHF. In DNA form, the CDR3 reads TGTGCCAGCAGCCCCGGACAGGGCTGGCCCCAGCATTTT.

This sequence joins TRBV9 and TRBJ1-1, with TRBD1 as a possible D gene (5 bases). V was shortened by 1 base and J by 6 bases, with 13 bases between the two germline ends. CDR1 is SGDLS, CDR2 YYNGEE, per germline. This CDR3 spans 14 amino acids. CDR3 sequence reads: CASSVSSWGAEAFF. In DNA, the CDR3 is TGTGCCAGCAGCGTATCCAGTTGGGGCGCTGAAGCTTTCTTT.

The chain joins TRBV5-1 to TRBJ1-2, with 7 bases lining up with TRBD1. Germline CDR1 is SGHRS and CDR2 is YFSETQ. V gave up 0 bases and J gave up 7 bases; unmatched junction bases: 6. The CDR3 is 14 residues long. Here the CDR3 reads CASSLVYRGGGYTF. The CDR3 DNA sequence: TGCGCCAGCAGCTTGGTATACAGGGGTGGTGGCTACACCTTC.

The rearrangement joins TRBV4-1 to TRBJ2-5, with D unresolved. The V gene's germline CDR1 is MGHRA and CDR2 YSYEKL. The CDR3 is 14 residues long. V gave up 4 bases and J gave up 5 bases, with 14 bases separating them. Here the CDR3 DNA reads TGCGCCAGCAGCCTAAGATTAGCCGGCGAGACCCAGTACTTC. Translation: CASSLRLAGETQYF.

This chain uses TRBV5-4 with TRBJ2-5, with TRBD1 identical over 9 bases. CDR3 length: 15 residues. CDR1 is SGHNT, CDR2 YYREEE, per germline (reference sequence). V lost 4 bases and J lost 4; bases outside the gene matches: 8. As DNA, the CDR3 is TGTGCCAGCAGCACCGAACAGGGGGCAAGAGAGACCCAGTACTTC. This codes for CASSTEQGARETQYF.

The rearrangement joins TRBV5-1 to TRBJ1-1; 7 bases are a match to TRBD1. This CDR3 has 15 amino acids. Losses at the gene ends were 4 bases for V and 0 bases for J; bases not matched to a gene: 6. The V gene's germline CDR1 is SGHRS and CDR2 YFSETQ. CDR3 nucleotide sequence: TGCGCCAGCAGCCCGGGACAGATAATGAACACTGAAGCTTTCTTT. Translating gives CASSPGQIMNTEAFF.

The rearrangement joins TRBV7-8 to TRBJ1-2, with 8 bases matching TRBD1. This CDR3 region has 14 residues. With V trimmed by 3 bases and J by 8 bases, 8 bases remained unmatched. Germline CDR1 and CDR2: SGHVS and FQNEAQ. The CDR3 sequence is CASSFQGADKGYTF. For the CDR3, the DNA is TGTGCCAGCAGCTTTCAGGGGGCGGATAAGGGCTACACCTTC.

The chain is built from TRBV4-2 and TRBJ2-5, with TRBD2 matching 7 bases. Trimming cost V 3 bases and J 4 bases; bases outside gene matches: 14. Germline CDR1 is LGHNA and CDR2 is YNFKEQ. CDR3 length equals 17 residues. Here the CDR3 reads CASSQGGSGGNPETQYF. The DNA for the CDR3 is TGTGCCAGCAGCCAGGGGGGGTCGGGAGGCAACCCAGAGACCCAGTACTTC.

In DNA form, the CDR3 reads TGTGCCAGCAGCTTACCCCTACGACTAGCGCGAGGTGAGCAGTTCTTC. Amino acid sequence: CASSLPLRLARGEQFF. The V gene is TRBV7-9, the J gene TRBJ2-1; 8 nucleotides align to TRBD2. This CDR3 spans 16 amino acids. Germline V CDR1 and CDR2: SEHNR, FQNEAQ (reference sequence). V was clipped by 2 bases and J by 9 bases; unmatched bases: 12.

V and J are TRBV25-1 and TRBJ1-2; 9 bases match TRBD1. Germline loops: CDR1 MGHDK, CDR2 SYGVNS. This CDR3 has 15 residues. After removal of 3 bases from V and 4 bases from J, the junction contained 6 bases not matched to a gene. CDR3 bases: TGTGCCAGCAGTGACCAGGGACAGGGAACCTATGGCTACACCTTC. Translated: CASSDQGQGTYGYTF.

The rearrangement links TRBV5-1 to TRBJ2-5, with D unclear. Germline V gene sequence: CDR1 SGHRS, CDR2 YFSETQ. Trimming took off 0 bases at V and 5 bases at J, with 14 bases between the two ends. The CDR3 sequence is 15 residues long. The DNA of the CDR3 is TGCGCCAGCAGCTTGGGTCTTACTGGAGCGGAGACCCAGTACTTC. Residues: CASSLGLTGAETQYF.

This chain uses TRBV29-1 with TRBJ1-5; 11 nucleotides match TRBD1. CDR1 is SQVTM, CDR2 ANQGSEA, per germline. The CDR3 consists of 14 residues. V trimming: 8 bases; J trimming: 5 bases; junction bases outside the gene matches: 8. CDR3 DNA sequence: TGCAGCTACCGGGGACAGGGGGTGGATCAGCCCCAGCATTTT. Translating it yields CSYRGQGVDQPQHF.

The V gene is TRBV18, the J gene TRBJ2-5; TRBD1 aligns across 10 bases. The CDR3 runs 16 residues. J was trimmed by 4 bases and V by 3 bases; bases with no gene match: 8. Germline-derived CDR1 and CDR2 are KGHSH and LQKENI. This CDR3 reads CASSPNPGTGAETQYF. Written as DNA, the CDR3 is TGTGCCAGCTCACCCAACCCGGGGACAGGGGCAGAGACCCAGTACTTC. Variable domain in full (rest from reference TRBV18 and TRBJ2-5): NAGVMQNPRHLVRRRGQEARLRCSPMKGHSHVYWYRQLPEEGLKFMVYLQKENIIDESGMPKERFSAEFPKEGPSILRIQQVVRGDSAAYFCASSPNPGTGAETQYFGPGTRLLVL.

This clone was detected once. This rearrangement joins TRBV5-1 to TRBJ1-6; no clear D. There are 16 residues in the CDR3. Trimming left V 0 bases short and J 8 bases short, with 15 bases between. Germline loops: CDR1 SGHRS, CDR2 YFSETQ. The CDR3 protein is CASSLDVTRAYSPLHF. CDR3 coding DNA: TGCGCCAGCAGCTTGGACGTGACACGAGCCTATTCACCCCTCCACTTT.

To note about this clone: The sample carries other DNA sequences with the same CDR3. The rearrangement joins TRBV27 to TRBJ2-1, with a weak D call TRBD2 (5 bases). This CDR3 has 14 residues. Germline CDR1 is MNHEY and CDR2 is SMNVEV (reference sequence). V shed 2 bases and J shed 4 bases, with 9 bases lying between them. CDR3 region: CASSLGGPYNEQFF. In DNA, the CDR3 is TGTGCCAGCAGTTTAGGAGGACCATACAATGAGCAGTTCTTC.

The CDR3 DNA sequence: TGTGCCAGCAGCCAATACAGGGAAGAGACCCAGTACTTC. Protein product: CASSQYREETQYF. This chain uses TRBV16 with TRBJ2-5, with D tentatively TRBD1 (6 bases). The CDR3 extends over 13 amino acids. The germline CDR1 and CDR2 sequences are KGHSY and FQNENV. V was cut by 1 base and J by 3 bases, with 6 bases left in between.

The DNA of the CDR3 is TGTGCCAGCCCAAGACAGGCGGTCGGTGGCTACACCTTC. Translating it yields CASPRQAVGGYTF. This chain joins TRBV7-2 and TRBJ1-2, with D possibly being TRBD1 (6 bases). Trimming took off 8 bases at V and 7 bases at J, with 17 bases between the two ends. The germline V gene encodes CDR1 SGHTA and CDR2 FQGNSA. This CDR3 is 13 amino acids long.

The J gene is TRBJ2-1, the V gene TRBV2, with 7 nucleotides matching TRBD2. Germline-derived CDR1 and CDR2 are SNHLY and FYNNEI. With V trimmed by 1 base and J by 5 bases, 5 bases remained unmatched. The length of the CDR3 is 15 residues. CDR3 residues: CASSEGAGRNNEQFF. CDR3 coding DNA: TGTGCCAGCAGTGAAGGAGCGGGACGGAACAATGAGCAGTTCTTC.

This chain uses TRBV6-5 with TRBJ2-7; 8 nucleotides agree with TRBD2. The length of the CDR3 is 15 residues. J gave up 3 bases and V 5 bases, and 9 bases lay outside the gene matches. CDR1 and CDR2 (germline): MNHEY, SVGAGI. CDR3 in amino acids: CASSGRGAGDYEQYF. As DNA, the CDR3 is TGTGCCAGCAGTGGCCGGGGAGCGGGGGACTACGAGCAGTACTTC.

This clone was seen a few times. The chain has TRBV10-1 and TRBJ2-7, with D tentatively TRBD1 (5 bases). This CDR3 has 14 amino acids. Germline V CDR1 and CDR2: WNHNN, SYGVQD (reference sequence). The V and J ends lost 0 bases and 2 bases respectively, with 8 bases between them. This CDR3 is CASSESGRAYEQYF. CDR3 nucleotides: TGCGCCAGCAGTGAGTCTGGCAGGGCCTACGAGCAGTACTTC.

V is TRBV4-2 and J is TRBJ2-3; 12 positions match TRBD2. Germline V gene sequence: CDR1 LGHNA, CDR2 YNFKEQ. J lost 10 bases, V lost 0 bases, and 11 bases had no gene match. The CDR3 is 17 residues long. The CDR3 here is CASSQEVSSGGVRAQYF. The CDR3 region has the DNA TGTGCCAGCAGCCAAGAAGTGTCTAGCGGGGGGGTTAGGGCGCAGTATTTT.

The rearrangement links TRBV6-4 to TRBJ1-2, with 7 bases that match TRBD1. The junction had 21 bases not matched to a gene; V was cut back by 7 bases and J by 4 bases. The CDR3 is made up of 18 amino acids. Germline lookup yields CDR1 MRHNA and CDR2 SNTAGT. CDR3 DNA sequence: TGTGCCAGCACAAAGTCCCGACAGGGCACTACGAAGGCCTATGGCTACACCTTC. This codes for CASTKSRQGTTKAYGYTF.